One and the same sample provided the 28 T cell receptor beta chains below, sequenced in a study of ipilimumab plus nivolumab after autologous stem cell transplantation. Profiling relied on immunoSEQ multiplex PCR, and the TCRdb table lists in-frame clones only, not all of them. Here the sample spans some 45,000 clones, about 88% being singletons. Source: PBMCs, taken in a trial of ipilimumab plus nivolumab as post-transplant consolidation. These receptors came from a male donor with multiple myeloma.

This clone was recorded a few times. The V gene is TRBV7-9, the J gene TRBJ1-6; D gene uncertain. Looked up from germline, CDR1 is SEHNR and CDR2 is FQNEAQ (reference sequence). V lost 7 bases and J 7 bases, leaving 11 bases between the germline ends. The CDR3 has 13 amino acids. The CDR3 coding sequence is TGTGCCAGCACTGGGCGGGCCAATTCACCCCTCCACTTT. Encoded protein: CASTGRANSPLHF.

The chain has TRBV12-5 and TRBJ1-5; D gene unclear. V was cut by 0 bases and J by 0 bases, with 6 bases left in between. Germline-derived CDR1 and CDR2 are LGHNT and FRNRAP. CDR3 length: 15 residues. CDR3 amino acids: CASGLVRDSNQPQHF. In DNA, the CDR3 is TGTGCTAGTGGTTTGGTAAGGGATAGCAATCAGCCCCAGCATTTT.

The gene calls are TRBV19 and TRBJ2-1, with 8 bases identical to TRBD2. V lost 0 bases to trimming and J lost 8 bases; unmatched junction nucleotides: 6. There are 15 residues in the CDR3. Germline V gene data show CDR1 as LNHDA and CDR2 as SQIVND (reference sequence). In DNA, the CDR3 is TGTGCCAGTAGTATAGATGGACTAGCAGGAGATGAGCAGTTCTTC. The encoded protein is CASSIDGLAGDEQFF. Full variable domain (missing parts from reference TRBV19 and TRBJ2-1): DGGITQSPKYLFRKEGQNVTLSCEQNLNHDAMYWYRQDPGQGLRLIYYSQIVNDFQKGDIAEGYSVSREKKESFPLTVTSAQKNPTAFYLCASSIDGLAGDEQFFGPGTRLTVL.

The chain employs TRBV15 and TRBJ2-7; D remains ambiguous. Per germline, CDR1 LNHNV and CDR2 YYDKDF (reference sequence). Trimming shortened V by 0 bases and J by 9 bases, and 9 bases separated the two germline ends. The length of the CDR3 is 12 residues. CDR3 bases: TGTGCCACCAGCAGAGATAACTTTAGGCAGTACTTC. This codes for CATSRDNFRQYF.

This chain connects TRBV30 to TRBJ1-5, with D possibly matching TRBD1 (5 bases). V lost 2 bases to trimming and J lost 4 bases, with 9 bases between them. This CDR3 has 13 amino acids. The V gene's germline CDR1 is GTSNPN and CDR2 SVGIG (reference sequence). CDR3 sequence: CAWSPGENQPQHF. The CDR3 bases are TGTGCCTGGAGTCCGGGGGAAAATCAGCCCCAGCATTTT.

This rearrangement joins TRBV5-1 to TRBJ2-2; D ambiguous. Germline loops: CDR1 SGHRS, CDR2 YFSETQ. Between the trimmed V and J ends, which lost 4 bases and 4 bases, there was a span of 8 bases. The CDR3 loop spans 13 amino acids. The CDR3 DNA reads TGCGCCAGCAGCATGGTTCCCACCGGGGAGCTGTTTTTT. Amino acids: CASSMVPTGELFF.

The chain links TRBV27 to TRBJ1-6; D might be TRBD1 (5 bases). Germline assignment: CDR1 MNHEY and CDR2 SMNVEV (reference sequence). Trimming shortened V by 5 bases and J by 8 bases, and 10 bases separated the two germline ends. CDR3 size: 13 residues. DNA for the CDR3: TGTGCCAGCAGTGCCCGGACACATTCACCCCTCCACTTT. It encodes CASSARTHSPLHF.

The chain joins TRBV6-6 to TRBJ2-3; D ambiguous. The CDR3 covers 12 residues. The V gene lost 6 bases and the J gene lost 2 bases, with 6 bases spanning the gap. Germline lookup yields CDR1 MNHNY and CDR2 SVGAGI (reference sequence). The CDR3 reads CASRGSTDTQYF. In DNA form, the CDR3 reads TGTGCCAGCAGGGGGTCCACAGATACGCAGTATTTT.

This clone was seen more than once but under ten times. The chain couples TRBV6-5 to TRBJ1-1; maybe TRBD1 (6 bases). Per the germline V gene, CDR1 is MNHEY and CDR2 is SVGAGI. Trimming shortened V by 6 bases and J by 9 bases, and 11 bases separated the two germline ends. The CDR3 length is 11 residues. As DNA, the CDR3 is TGTGCCAGCAGATCAGGGGTGAAAGCTTTCTTT. This gives the protein CASRSGVKAFF.

This clone was seen a single time. The rearrangement joins TRBV6-6 to TRBJ2-1; 8 bases agree with TRBD2. Trimming cost V 9 bases and J 7 bases; bases outside gene matches: 14. There are 15 residues in the CDR3. CDR1 and CDR2 from the germline V gene are MNHNY and SVGAGI (reference sequence). CDR3 amino acids: CASTPGTRGMNEQFF. The CDR3 DNA reads TGTGCCAGTACACCAGGGACTAGAGGGATGAATGAGCAGTTCTTC.

This rearrangement joins TRBV11-2 to TRBJ1-4, with D uncertain. Trimming took off 9 bases at V and 0 bases at J, with 8 bases between the two ends. Germline CDR1 is SGHAT and CDR2 is FQNNGV. This CDR3 contains 13 residues. CDR3 amino acids: CASGRSTNEKLFF. The DNA of the CDR3 is TGTGCCAGTGGACGGTCAACTAATGAAAAACTGTTTTTT.

This clone was recorded only once. The chain combines TRBV6-6 with TRBJ1-6, with D possibly being TRBD1 (6 bases). This CDR3 contains 14 residues. From germline, CDR1 is MNHNY and CDR2 SVGAGI (reference sequence). V lost 6 bases and J 4 bases, leaving 10 bases between the germline ends. The CDR3 here is CASRKGGYNSPLHF. The CDR3 coding sequence is TGTGCCAGCAGAAAAGGGGGTTATAATTCACCCCTCCACTTT.

This rearrangement joins TRBV11-3 to TRBJ2-7; D is uncertain. The germline V gene has CDR1 SGHNT and CDR2 YENEEA. With 5 bases removed from V and 9 bases from J, the gap between germline ends came to 20 bases. This CDR3 spans 14 amino acids. CDR3 sequence: CASSPHYEDGGQYF. CDR3 bases: TGTGCCAGCAGCCCTCATTACGAGGATGGCGGGCAGTACTTC.

The chain employs TRBV19 and TRBJ2-7, with 11 bases that match TRBD1. The CDR3 length is 13 residues. Germline V gene lookup returns CDR1 LNHDA and CDR2 SQIVND (reference sequence). With 6 bases clipped from V and 3 bases from J, the junction kept 1 base outside the gene matches. The CDR3 nucleotides read TGTGCCAGTAGAGGGACAGGGGGCTACGAGCAGTACTTC. Encoded protein: CASRGTGGYEQYF.

The table lists this clone with a count of one. The genes are TRBV5-6 and TRBJ1-6; the D gene is possibly TRBD1 (6 bases). V was pared by 0 bases and J by 13 bases, with 23 bases between. Germline V lookup: CDR1 SGHDT, CDR2 YYEEEE. The CDR3 consists of 17 residues. CDR3 coding DNA: TGTGCCAGCAGCTTGGGCCAGGGGAACGGGCCAGGGTACCCCCTCCACTTT. This codes for CASSLGQGNGPGYPLHF.

A few counts support this clone. This chain uses TRBV6-5 with TRBJ1-2; weak D call: TRBD1 (6 bases). The germline gives CDR1 MNHEY, CDR2 SVGAGI. V was pared by 4 bases and J by 6 bases, with 15 bases between. The CDR3 has 14 residues. The CDR3 loop reads CASSSRTATDGYTF. The DNA of the CDR3 is TGTGCCAGCAGTTCTAGGACAGCGACAGATGGCTACACCTTC.

This chain links TRBV9 with TRBJ2-1; 7 bases match TRBD2. CDR1 is SGDLS, CDR2 YYNGEE, per germline. Trimming removed 0 bases from V and 10 bases from J; junction bases left unmatched: 7. The CDR3 sequence is 14 residues long. The CDR3: CASSVGASGYEQFF. The DNA for the CDR3 is TGTGCCAGCAGCGTAGGGGCTAGCGGTTACGAGCAGTTCTTC.

The chain has TRBV6-6 and TRBJ2-2; possible D gene TRBD2, 6 bases. The CDR3 runs 15 residues. Germline assignment: CDR1 MNHNY and CDR2 SVGAGI (reference sequence). V was cut by 2 bases and J by 7 bases, with 14 bases left in between. The CDR3 DNA is TGTGCCAGCAGTTACACGAATCCGGGGGACGGGGAGCTGTTTTTT. It codes for CASSYTNPGDGELFF.

The chain carries TRBV18 and TRBJ2-5; maybe TRBD1 (6 bases). From germline, CDR1 is KGHSH and CDR2 LQKENI. V shed 3 bases and J shed 2 bases, with 13 bases lying between them. The CDR3 runs to 15 residues. In DNA, the CDR3 is TGTGCCAGCTCACCTTATTCTAGGGGGCAAGAGACCCAGTACTTC. It yields the protein CASSPYSRGQETQYF.

This rearrangement joins TRBV7-2 to TRBJ2-2; 8 bases line up with TRBD1. J was trimmed by 8 bases and V by 0 bases; bases with no gene match: 8. The germline CDR1 and CDR2 sequences are SGHTA and FQGNSA. The CDR3 totals 16 residues. As DNA, the CDR3 is TGTGCCAGCAGCTTAGCGCAGACAGGGGCAACGGGGGAGCTGTTTTTT. Its protein is CASSLAQTGATGELFF. The variable domain in full, with the rest retrieved from reference TRBV7-2 and TRBJ2-2, is GAGVSQSPSNKVTEKGKDVELRCDPISGHTALYWYRQSLGQGLEFLIYFQGNSAPDKSGLPSDRFSAERTGGSVSTLTIQRTQQEDSAVYLCASSLAQTGATGELFFGEGSRLTVL.

This chain uses TRBV4-3 with TRBJ2-5; 9 positions match TRBD2. CDR1 is LGHNA and CDR2 is YSLEER in the germline V gene. J gave up 1 base and V 1 base, and 10 bases lay outside the gene matches. This CDR3 has 18 residues. Here the CDR3 reads CASSQAPAGGTFQETQYF. In nucleotides, the CDR3 is TGCGCCAGCAGCCAAGCGCCAGCGGGGGGAACTTTCCAAGAGACCCAGTACTTC.

The V call is TRBV9, the J call TRBJ2-1; D is possibly TRBD2 (7 bases). The CDR3 covers 17 residues. Germline V lookup: CDR1 SGDLS, CDR2 YYNGEE. V shed 0 bases and J shed 1 base, with 14 bases lying between them. CDR3 protein: CASSVGGGGPSYNEQFF. CDR3 DNA: TGTGCCAGCAGCGTAGGAGGGGGAGGGCCGTCCTACAATGAGCAGTTCTTC.

The chain is built from TRBV11-2 and TRBJ2-1; TRBD2 matches at 10 bases. This CDR3 is built from 15 residues. CDR1 is SGHAT and CDR2 is FQNNGV in the germline V gene. After removal of 3 bases from V and 2 bases from J, the junction contained 1 base not matched to a gene. CDR3 sequence: CASSFSGRTYNEQFF. The CDR3 bases are TGTGCCAGCAGCTTTAGCGGGAGGACCTACAATGAGCAGTTCTTC.

CDR3 region: CAISQIQSNYGYTF. For the CDR3, the DNA is TGTGCCATCAGCCAAATCCAGTCTAACTATGGCTACACCTTC. The chain joins TRBV10-3 to TRBJ1-2; D unresolved. The CDR3 runs 14 residues. Germline V gene sequence: CDR1 ENHRY, CDR2 SYGVKD. V was cut by 6 bases and J by 0 bases, with 11 bases left in between.

This clone has a single count. J is TRBJ1-1 and V is TRBV5-1; D call uncertain. Per germline, CDR1 SGHRS and CDR2 YFSETQ. V lost 4 bases and J 5 bases, leaving 12 bases between the germline ends. The CDR3 contains 13 residues. This CDR3 reads CASSGGVGTEAFF. CDR3 nucleotides: TGCGCCAGCAGCGGTGGGGTGGGGACTGAAGCTTTCTTT.

Here the CDR3 DNA reads TGTGCCAGCAGCTTCGGACAGGGGGAGGCCTACGAGCAGTACTTC. Its protein is CASSFGQGEAYEQYF. The chain joins TRBV11-3 to TRBJ2-7, with 10 bases matching TRBD1. CDR1 and CDR2 from the germline V gene are SGHNT and YENEEA. J lost 2 bases, V lost 3 bases, and 4 bases had no gene match. The CDR3 extends over 15 amino acids. Variable domain in full (rest from reference TRBV11-3 and TRBJ2-7): EAGVVQSPRYKIIEKKQPVAFWCNPISGHNTLYWYLQNLGQGPELLIRYENEEAVDDSQLPKDRFSAERLKGVDSTLKIQPAELGDSAVYLCASSFGQGEAYEQYFGPGTRLTVT.

This clone has just one count. This chain connects TRBV21-1 to TRBJ2-4; the D call TRBD1 from the table was never checked on the DNA. TRBV21-1 is classified as a pseudogene. This CDR3 contains 16 residues. The CDR3 sequence is CASSKEGRQVKNIQYF. In DNA, the CDR3 is TGTGCCAGCAGCAAAGAAGGGAGACAGGTCAAAAACATTCAGTACTTC.

The V and J genes are TRBV5-6 and TRBJ2-5; TRBD2 might be the D (7 bases). Germline-derived CDR1 and CDR2 are SGHDT and YYEEEE. This CDR3 spans 14 amino acids. V lost 4 bases and J 6 bases, leaving 16 bases between the germline ends. This CDR3 is CASSLGGGTKTQYF. The CDR3 DNA reads as TGTGCCAGCAGCCTGGGGGGGGGCACGAAGACCCAGTACTTC.